The T cell receptor beta chain under discussion was sequenced for a study of blood T cell repertoires in COVID-19. Germline V CDR1 and CDR2: SGHNT, YYREEE (reference sequence). The ends lost 4 bases at V and 5 bases at J; junction bases unmatched: 8. The CDR3 extends over 15 amino acids. The protocol was immunoSEQ multiplex PCR, while the TCRdb copy is restricted to in-frame clones and leaves out a portion. The table records about 200,000 clones, 65% to 85% of them present only once. Sequenced sample: peripheral blood. This chain links TRBV5-4 with TRBJ2-2; 7 bases agree with TRBD1. This receptor was obtained from a woman older than 75 with acute or convalescent COVID-19. CDR3 region: CASSPDPTGTGELFF. The CDR3 region has the DNA TGTGCCAGCAGCCCTGACCCGACAGGGACCGGGGAGCTGTTTTTT.